The T cell receptor beta chain described here comes from a study of TIL therapy for anti-PD-1-resistant metastatic lung cancer. For the study at large: Tumor harvest preceded PD-1/PD-L1 blockade, followed by nivolumab treatment. Tumors carried a median roughly 1.5 non-synonymous mutations per megabase. Study results and limitations: The baseline peripheral repertoire was partially replaced by infused TIL clonotypes that later decayed.

In regard to this clone: Its antigen is as yet unknown.

Trimming took 0 bases from V and 2 from J, leaving 8 bases between them. CDR1 MNHEY and CDR2 SMNVEV come from the germline V gene (reference sequence). This CDR3 is built from 15 residues. Sequencing used immunoSEQ v3. Here immunoSEQ multiplex PCR was the method, and the copy in TCRdb shows in-frame clones only, minus some. The profile shows approximately 45,000 clones, around 79% of them singletons. Time point given: pre-treatment sample, taken before nivolumab and TIL therapy. This chain joins TRBV27 and TRBJ1-5; D uncertain. The sequencing here drew on blood, taken at baseline. This sequence originates from a man between 65 and 85 years old with non-small cell lung cancer. The CDR3 loop reads CASSLSSRRNQPQHF. In DNA, the CDR3 is TGTGCCAGCAGTTTATCATCCAGGCGCAATCAGCCCCAGCATTTT.